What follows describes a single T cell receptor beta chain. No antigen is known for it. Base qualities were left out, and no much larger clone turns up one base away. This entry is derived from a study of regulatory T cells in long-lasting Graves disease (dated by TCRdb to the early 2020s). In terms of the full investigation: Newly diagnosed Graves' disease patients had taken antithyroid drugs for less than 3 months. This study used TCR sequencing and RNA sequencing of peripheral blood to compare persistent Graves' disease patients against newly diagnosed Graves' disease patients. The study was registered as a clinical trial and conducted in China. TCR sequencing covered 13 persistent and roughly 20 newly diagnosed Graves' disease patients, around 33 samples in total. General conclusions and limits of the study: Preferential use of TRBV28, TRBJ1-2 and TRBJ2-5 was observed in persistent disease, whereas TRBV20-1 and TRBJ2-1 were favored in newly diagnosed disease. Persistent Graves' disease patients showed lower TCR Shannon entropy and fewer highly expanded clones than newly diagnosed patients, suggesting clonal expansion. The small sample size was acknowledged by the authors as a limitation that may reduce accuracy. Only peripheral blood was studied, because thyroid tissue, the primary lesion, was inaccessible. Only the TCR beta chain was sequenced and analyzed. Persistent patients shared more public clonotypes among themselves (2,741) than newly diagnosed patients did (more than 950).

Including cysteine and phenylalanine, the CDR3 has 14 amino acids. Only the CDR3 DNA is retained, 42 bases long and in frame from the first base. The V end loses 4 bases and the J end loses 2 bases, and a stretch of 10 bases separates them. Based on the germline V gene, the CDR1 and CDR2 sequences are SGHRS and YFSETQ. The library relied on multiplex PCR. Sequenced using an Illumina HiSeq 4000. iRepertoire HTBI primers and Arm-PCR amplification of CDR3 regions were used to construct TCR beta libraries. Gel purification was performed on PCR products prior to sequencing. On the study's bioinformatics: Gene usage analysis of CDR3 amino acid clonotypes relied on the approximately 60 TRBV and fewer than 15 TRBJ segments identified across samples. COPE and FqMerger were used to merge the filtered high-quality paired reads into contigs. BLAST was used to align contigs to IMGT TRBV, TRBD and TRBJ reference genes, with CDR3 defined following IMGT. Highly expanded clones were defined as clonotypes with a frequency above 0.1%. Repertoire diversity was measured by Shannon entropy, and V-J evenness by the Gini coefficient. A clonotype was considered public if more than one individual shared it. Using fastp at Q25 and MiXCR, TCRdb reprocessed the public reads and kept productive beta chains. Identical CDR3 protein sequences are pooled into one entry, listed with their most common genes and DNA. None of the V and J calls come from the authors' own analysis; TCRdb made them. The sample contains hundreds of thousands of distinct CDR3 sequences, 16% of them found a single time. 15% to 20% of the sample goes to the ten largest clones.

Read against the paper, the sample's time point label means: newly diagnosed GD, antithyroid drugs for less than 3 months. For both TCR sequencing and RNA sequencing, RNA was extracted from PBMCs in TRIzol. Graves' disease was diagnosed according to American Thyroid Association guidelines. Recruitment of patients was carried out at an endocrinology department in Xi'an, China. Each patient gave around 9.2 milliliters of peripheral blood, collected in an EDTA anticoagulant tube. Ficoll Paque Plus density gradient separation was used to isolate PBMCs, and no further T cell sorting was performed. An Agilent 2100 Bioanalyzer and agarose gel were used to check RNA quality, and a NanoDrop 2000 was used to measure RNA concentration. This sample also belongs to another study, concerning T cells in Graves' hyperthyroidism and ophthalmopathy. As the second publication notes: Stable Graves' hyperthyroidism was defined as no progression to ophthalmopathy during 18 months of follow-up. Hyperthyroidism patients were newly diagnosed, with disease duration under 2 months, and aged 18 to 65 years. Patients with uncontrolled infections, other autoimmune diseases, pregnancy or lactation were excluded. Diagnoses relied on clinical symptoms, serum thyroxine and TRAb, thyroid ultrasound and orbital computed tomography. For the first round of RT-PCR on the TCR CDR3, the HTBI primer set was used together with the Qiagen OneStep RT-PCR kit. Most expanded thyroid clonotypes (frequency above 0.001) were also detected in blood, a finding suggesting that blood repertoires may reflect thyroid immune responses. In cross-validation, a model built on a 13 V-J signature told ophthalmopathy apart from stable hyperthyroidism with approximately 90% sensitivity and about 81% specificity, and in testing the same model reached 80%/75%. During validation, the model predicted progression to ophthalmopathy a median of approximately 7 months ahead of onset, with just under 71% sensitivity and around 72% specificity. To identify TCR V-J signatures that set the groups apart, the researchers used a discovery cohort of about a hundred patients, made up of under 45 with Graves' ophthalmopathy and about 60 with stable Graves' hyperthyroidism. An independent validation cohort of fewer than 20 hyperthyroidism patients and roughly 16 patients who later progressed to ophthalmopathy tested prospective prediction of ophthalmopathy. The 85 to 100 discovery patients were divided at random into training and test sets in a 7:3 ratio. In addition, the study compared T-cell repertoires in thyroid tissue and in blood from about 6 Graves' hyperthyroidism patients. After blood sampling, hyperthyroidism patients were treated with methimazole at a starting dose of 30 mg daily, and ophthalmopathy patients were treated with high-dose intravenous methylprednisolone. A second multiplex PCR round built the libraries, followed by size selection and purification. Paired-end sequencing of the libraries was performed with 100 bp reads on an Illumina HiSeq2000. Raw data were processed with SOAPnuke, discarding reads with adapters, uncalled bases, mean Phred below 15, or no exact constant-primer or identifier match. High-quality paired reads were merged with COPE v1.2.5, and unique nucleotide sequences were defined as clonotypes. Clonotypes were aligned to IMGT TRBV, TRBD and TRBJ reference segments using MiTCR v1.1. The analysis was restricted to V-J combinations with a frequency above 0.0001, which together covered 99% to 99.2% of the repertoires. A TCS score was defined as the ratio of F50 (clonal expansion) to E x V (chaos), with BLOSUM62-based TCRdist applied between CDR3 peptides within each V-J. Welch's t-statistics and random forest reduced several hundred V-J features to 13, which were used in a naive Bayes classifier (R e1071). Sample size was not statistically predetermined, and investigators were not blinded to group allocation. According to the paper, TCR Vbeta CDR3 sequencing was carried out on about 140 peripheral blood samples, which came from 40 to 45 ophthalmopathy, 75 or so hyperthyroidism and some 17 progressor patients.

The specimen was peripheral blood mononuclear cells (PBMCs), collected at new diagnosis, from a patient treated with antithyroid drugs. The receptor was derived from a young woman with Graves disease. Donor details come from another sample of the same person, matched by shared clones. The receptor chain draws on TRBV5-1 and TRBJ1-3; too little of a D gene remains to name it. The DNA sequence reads TGCGCCAGCAGCATGGGGTCGCCTGGAAACACCATATATTTT. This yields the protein CASSMGSPGNTIYF.